This paragraph covers one T cell receptor beta chain sequence. This sample is part of a study of HIV-infected patients and healthy controls. Around 500 ng RNA was reverse transcribed with alpha and beta constant-region primers. Each of the alpha and beta chains got its own library through chain-specific third strand synthesis with indices. All rearrangements within a chain used one primer pair; cDNA molecules carried barcodes. TCRdb analysed the 5' RACE reads with MiXCR anew, one entry per CDR3 protein. The sample includes about 14,000 distinct CDR3 sequences, more than 10% of them seen just once. Antiretroviral therapy had run roughly three months, about 14 weeks, before follow-up blood collection. No cell fractionation was done, so the repertoire covers all unsorted peripheral blood T cells. The CDR3 is 12 residues long. CDR1 and CDR2 from the germline V gene are SGHVS and FNYEAQ. The germline V and J ends were trimmed by 5 bases and 0 bases, with 3 bases remaining between them.

The V gene is TRBV7-6, the J gene TRBJ2-3; D remains ambiguous. The origin of this receptor is an adult with HIV infection. The donor label of this sample is uncertain. Here the sequenced sample was blood, taken during antiretroviral therapy. The CDR3 nucleotides are TGTGCCAGCAGCGACAGCACAGATACGCAGTATTTT. Its protein is CASSDSTDTQYF. The whole variable domain, filled in from reference TRBV7-6 and TRBJ2-3, reads GAGVSQSPRYKVTKRGQDVALRCDPISGHVSLYWYRQALGQGPEFLTYFNYEAQQDKSGLPNDRFSAERPEGSISTLTIQRTEQRDSAMYRCASSDSTDTQYFGPGTRLTVL.